The rows below give T cell receptor beta chains drawn from one sample of a study of OX40 agonist ivuxolimab in advanced cancers. Libraries were prepared by immunoSEQ multiplex PCR; TCRdb keeps only in-frame clonotypes and omits some of them. The sample holds some 99,000 clones, approximately 94% seen once. The source was CD4+ or CD8+ T cells sorted from blood, collected in a trial of the OX40 agonist ivuxolimab. The source of these receptors is an adult with an advanced solid tumor such as melanoma, head and neck, liver or kidney cancer. The CDR3 runs from the conserved cysteine through the conserved F or W. A D gene is named only where the DNA matches it firmly. Not every row has a clone size; where given, it reads once, few, many or a size class.

TGCAGCGTTGGGGACTATTCCTACGAGCAGTACTTC,CSVGDYSYEQYF,TRBD2,once,TRBJ2-7,TRBV29-1,12
TGTGCCAGCAGCCGGAGTGAGGGGCAACCTGCCTACGAGCAGTACTTC,CASSRSEGQPAYEQYF,.,.,TRBJ2-7,TRBV4-2,16
TGTGCCAGCAGTTACTCGGGGGCGGGAGGCTACGAGCAGTACTTC,CASSYSGAGGYEQYF,TRBD2,.,TRBJ2-7,TRBV6-6,15
TGTGCCAGCAGCCTAGGCCCCGGGTATGAGCAGTTCTTC,CASSLGPGYEQFF,.,.,TRBJ2-1,TRBV6-1,13
TGTGCCAGCAGCTCCGGCAGTATTCAGCCCCAGCATTTT,CASSSGSIQPQHF,.,.,TRBJ1-5,TRBV5-5,13
TGTGCCAGCAGCTCCGATAGGAGCTCTGGAAACACCATATATTTT,CASSSDRSSGNTIYF,.,.,TRBJ1-3,TRBV5-5,15
TGTGCCAGCAGCCTCGGGACTAGCGGGGGCTACAATGAGCAGTTCTTC,CASSLGTSGGYNEQFF,TRBD2,.,TRBJ2-1,TRBV6-6,16
TGTGCCAGTAGCGGACAGGGGATAACTAATGAAAAACTGTTTTTT,CASSGQGITNEKLFF,TRBD1,.,TRBJ1-4,TRBV19,15
TGCGCCAGCAGCTACACTAGGGGTAGCACAGATACGCAGTATTTT,CASSYTRGSTDTQYF,.,.,TRBJ2-3,TRBV5-1,15
TGTGCCAGCAGCTTAGCGACGACAGGGTCGAGAGAAAAACTGTTTTTT,CASSLATTGSREKLFF,TRBD1,.,TRBJ1-4,TRBV7-8,16
TGTGCCAGCAGTCACCCCAGGACCGCCGACTATGGCTACACCTTC,CASSHPRTADYGYTF,.,.,TRBJ1-2,TRBV6-5,15
TGCGCCAGCAGCCAAGATCTGGGCAGGGACGAGCAGTACTTC,CASSQDLGRDEQYF,.,few,TRBJ2-7,TRBV4-3,14
TGTGCCAGTAGTATAGCCTCTAGCGCAGCAGATACGCAGTATTTT,CASSIASSAADTQYF,.,.,TRBJ2-3,TRBV19,15
TGTGCCAGCAGCGTGGCCCCCTCTACTGAAGCTTTCTTT,CASSVAPSTEAFF,.,few,TRBJ1-1,TRBV9,13
TGCGCCAGCAGCTTGGAACCACTGGGGGAAAAACTGTTTTTT,CASSLEPLGEKLFF,.,.,TRBJ1-4,TRBV5-1,14
TGTGCCAGCAGGAGGGCTAGCGAAACCTACGAGCAGTACTTC,CASRRASETYEQYF,.,.,TRBJ2-7,TRBV6-5,14
TGTGCCAGCAGTCCGCGGACCGCCCTTTTCCCCCTCCACTTT,CASSPRTALFPLHF,.,once,TRBJ1-6,TRBV27,14
TGTGCCAGCAGCGTAGGGGGGGCCCTGGACGAGCAGTACTTC,CASSVGGALDEQYF,.,.,TRBJ2-7,TRBV9,14
TGTGCCAGCAGTACGCCTCGACAGGGAACCCAGAGGGTGTCTACTAATGAAAAACTGTTTTTT,CASSTPRQGTQRVSTNEKLFF,TRBD1,once,TRBJ1-4,TRBV28,21
TGTGCCAGCAGTGAAAGGGGCGGGGGGAACGGCTACGAGCAGTACTTC,CASSERGGGNGYEQYF,TRBD2,few,TRBJ2-7,TRBV6-1,16
TGCGCCAGCAGCCAATGGACAGGGGTCGCCTATGGCTACACCTTC,CASSQWTGVAYGYTF,TRBD1,.,TRBJ1-2,TRBV4-1,15
TGTGCTAGTGGTTTGGTACCTGGCGGGGCCACCGAGCAGTACTTC,CASGLVPGGATEQYF,.,once,TRBJ2-7,TRBV12-5,15
TGTGCCAGCAGCGGAGGGACAGCGTGGGGCGCCTTC,CASSGGTAWGAF,TRBD1,few,TRBJ1-2,TRBV9,12
TGTGCCAGCAGTAGTCGACTTGTGGGAAAGCCCCAGCATTTT,CASSSRLVGKPQHF,.,once,TRBJ1-5,TRBV2,14
TGCGCCAGCAGCCTCGACAAGGGCTCCTACGAGCAGTACTTC,CASSLDKGSYEQYF,.,.,TRBJ2-7,TRBV5-1,14
TGCGCCAGCAGAGACGGGGCCGGCACTGAAGCTTTCTTT,CASRDGAGTEAFF,.,.,TRBJ1-1,TRBV5-1,13
TGTGCCAGCAGCGTAGAAGGGGACGGGCAGTTCTTC,CASSVEGDGQFF,.,.,TRBJ2-1,TRBV9,12
TGTGCCAGTAGTATCCGGGGGGACGAGCAGTACTTC,CASSIRGDEQYF,TRBD2,.,TRBJ2-7,TRBV19,12
TGTGCCAGCAGTCAATCTCAGGGGGCTGATGGCTACACCTTC,CASSQSQGADGYTF,TRBD1,.,TRBJ1-2,TRBV6-5,14
TGTGCCAGCAGTGAAATCGGGGGCAATGGCTACACCTTC,CASSEIGGNGYTF,.,.,TRBJ1-2,TRBV6-1,13
TGTGCCAGCAGCTTAGGGCAGGGAGCCTATGGCTACACCTTC,CASSLGQGAYGYTF,.,.,TRBJ1-2,TRBV7-2,14
TGCAGTGCTGAAGGGAATGAGCAGTTCTTC,CSAEGNEQFF,.,.,TRBJ2-1,TRBV20-1,10
TGTGCCAGCAGCTTAGCACACCAAGAGACCCAGTACTTC,CASSLAHQETQYF,.,.,TRBJ2-5,TRBV7-2,13
TGTGCCGCAAACCGGGACGGGAACACTGAAGCTTTCTTT,CAANRDGNTEAFF,.,.,TRBJ1-1,TRBV6-5,13
TGCGCCAGCAGCCAAGACCCTAGCGGTGGCTCCTACGAGCAGTACTTC,CASSQDPSGGSYEQYF,TRBD2,.,TRBJ2-7,TRBV4-3,16
TGCGCCAGCAGCCAAGGACTAGCGGGGTCTTACGAGCAGTACTTC,CASSQGLAGSYEQYF,TRBD2,.,TRBJ2-7,TRBV4-3,15
TGTGCCAGCAGCTTAGGGAACAGGCCCTACGAGCAGTACTTC,CASSLGNRPYEQYF,.,.,TRBJ2-7,TRBV7-2,14
TGTGCCAGCAGCTTACCCCTTCCCTACAATGAGCAGTTCTTC,CASSLPLPYNEQFF,.,.,TRBJ2-1,TRBV13,14
TGTGCCAGCAGTTACTCGGCGCTGTCAAGCGGCTACACCTTC,CASSYSALSSGYTF,.,.,TRBJ1-2,TRBV6-6,14
TGTGCCAGCAGTTATGGACTAGCGAGTTACAATGAGCAGTTCTTC,CASSYGLASYNEQFF,TRBD2,.,TRBJ2-1,TRBV6-5,15
TGTGCCAGCAGCCGAGGGACAGGGTGGGAGACCCAGTACTTC,CASSRGTGWETQYF,TRBD1,.,TRBJ2-5,TRBV7-7,14
TGCGCCAGCAGCCCTCCACAGCGGGGGGGCGACGAGCAGTACTTC,CASSPPQRGGDEQYF,TRBD2,.,TRBJ2-7,TRBV4-3,15
TGTGCCAGCACAGACAGCAACACAGATACGCAGTATTTT,CASTDSNTDTQYF,.,.,TRBJ2-3,TRBV28,13
TGTGCCAGCTCACCAAGGGGGGACGGCTATGGCTACACCTTC,CASSPRGDGYGYTF,.,.,TRBJ1-2,TRBV18,14
TGTGCCAGCAGCTCTCTCCTAGCGGGAGTTCGGAATGAGCAGTTCTTC,CASSSLLAGVRNEQFF,TRBD2,.,TRBJ2-1,TRBV9,16
TGTGCCAGCGGACCCCGGGAGGGTTTGGAGGGCTACACCTTC,CASGPREGLEGYTF,.,.,TRBJ1-2,TRBV27,14
TGTGCCAGCAGGCTCACTCGGGGTCCCTACGAGCAGTACTTC,CASRLTRGPYEQYF,.,.,TRBJ2-7,TRBV6-1,14
TGTGCCAGCAGTCTGCTCGACAGGGATAGAGAAGCTTTCTTT,CASSLLDRDREAFF,TRBD1,.,TRBJ1-1,TRBV28,14
TGTGCCAGCTCAACCGGCGGGGGTGGGAGTCAGCCCCAGCATTTT,CASSTGGGGSQPQHF,.,.,TRBJ1-5,TRBV18,15
TGCGCCAGCAGCCAATCCCCGACAGGGAATGGCTACACCTTC,CASSQSPTGNGYTF,TRBD1,.,TRBJ1-2,TRBV4-3,14
TGTGCCAGCAGTATGGGACAGACCACCTACGAGCAGTACTTC,CASSMGQTTYEQYF,TRBD1,.,TRBJ2-7,TRBV28,14